A single sample is the source of the 18 T cell receptor beta chains below, sequenced in a study of T-cell memory formation after mild COVID-19. TCRdb independently ran MiXCR on the 5' RACE reads; one entry per CDR3 protein. The repertoire holds approximately 190,000 distinct CDR3 sequences, around 17% seen once, with 2% to 2.5% in the top ten. The material sequenced was PBMCs or a T cell subset sorted from them (not recorded which). The receptors were sampled from an adult woman who had mild COVID-19 (a few samples of this study predate the infection). Cell type and time point are not known.

This clonotype was observed a few times. The CDR3, as DNA: TGTGCCAGCAGATTCGACAGGGTGTCCTACAATGAGCAGTTCTTC. Amino acid sequence: CASRFDRVSYNEQFF. The chain carries TRBV6-5 and TRBJ2-1; 7 bases are a match to TRBD1. The CDR3 has 15 amino acids. Losses at the gene ends were 6 bases for V and 1 base for J; bases not matched to a gene: 6. Germline V CDR1 and CDR2: MNHEY, SVGAGI.

The rearrangement links TRBV7-2 to TRBJ2-5; no definite D call. From germline, CDR1 is SGHTA and CDR2 FQGNSA. CDR3 length: 14 amino acids. V lost 1 base and J lost 5, with 11 bases in between. CDR3 sequence (DNA): TGTGCCAGCAGCTTAGGACCTGGGGTGGAGACCCAGTACTTC. Residues: CASSLGPGVETQYF.

This clonotype was counted between two and nine times. The V call is TRBV7-2, the J call TRBJ2-5, with 7 positions matching TRBD1. Unmatched junction bases numbered 11, after V lost 5 bases and J lost 2 bases. The CDR3 contains 16 residues. Per germline, CDR1 SGHTA and CDR2 FQGNSA. CDR3 nucleotide sequence: TGTGCCAGCAGCGTCTCCGGGGACAGTGTGCAAGAGACCCAGTACTTC. Amino acids: CASSVSGDSVQETQYF.

This clonotype showed up just a few times. V and J are TRBV3-1 and TRBJ2-1; D is uncertain. Germline assignment: CDR1 LGHDT and CDR2 YNNKEL (reference sequence). The length of the CDR3 is 15 residues. The V gene lost 1 base and the J gene lost 8 bases, with 15 bases spanning the gap. The DNA of the CDR3 is TGTGCCAGCAGCCAAGCAACCATACGGATGGATGAGCAGTTCTTC. Translated: CASSQATIRMDEQFF.

The table lists this clonotype with many counts. CDR3 protein: CASSSSRNEQFF. CDR3 DNA: TGTGCCAGCAGCTCCAGTAGGAATGAGCAGTTCTTC. The genes are TRBV7-2 and TRBJ2-1, with D hard to call. The CDR3 totals 12 residues. With 4 bases removed from V and 7 bases from J, the gap between germline ends came to 8 bases. Looked up from germline, CDR1 is SGHTA and CDR2 is FQGNSA.

The table lists this clonotype with a few counts. This rearrangement joins TRBV5-1 to TRBJ2-7; TRBD1 might be the D (6 bases). V lost 2 bases, J lost 3 bases, and 18 bases lay in between. The CDR3 contains 16 residues. Looked up from germline, CDR1 is SGHRS and CDR2 is YFSETQ. The CDR3 spells CASSLDRLGAFYEQYF. In nucleotides, the CDR3 is TGCGCCAGCAGCTTAGACAGATTGGGGGCCTTCTACGAGCAGTACTTC.

A few counts support this clonotype. The V call is TRBV7-9, the J call TRBJ1-2; TRBD1 matches 9 bases. CDR1 and CDR2 from the germline V gene are SEHNR and FQNEAQ (reference sequence). V was clipped by 1 base and J by 8 bases; unmatched bases: 8. The CDR3 runs 15 residues. The CDR3 coding sequence is TGTGCCAGCAGCTTAGAGATACAGGGGGCGAACGGCTACACCTTC. Its protein is CASSLEIQGANGYTF.

This clonotype showed up just a few times. The rearrangement links TRBV5-1 to TRBJ2-1; D unclear. This CDR3 is built from 13 residues. The V end lost 0 bases, the J end lost 8 bases, and 9 bases lay between the germline ends. Germline lookup yields CDR1 SGHRS and CDR2 YFSETQ. CDR3 bases: TGCGCCAGCAGCTTGGCCGCAAGGTATGAGCAGTTCTTC. Residues: CASSLAARYEQFF.

The rearrangement links TRBV19 to TRBJ2-3; perhaps D is TRBD1 or TRBD2 (5 bases each). CDR1 is LNHDA, CDR2 SQIVND, per germline (reference sequence). Trimming removed 7 bases from V and 0 bases from J, with 14 bases in between. The CDR3 contains 15 residues. The CDR3 sequence is CASKVSGPSTDTQYF. In DNA form, the CDR3 reads TGTGCCAGTAAGGTTTCGGGACCCAGCACAGATACGCAGTATTTT.

There are a few counts of this clonotype. CDR3: CASRTDAMNTEAFF. The CDR3 DNA reads as TGCGCCAGCAGGACTGACGCGATGAACACTGAAGCTTTCTTT. The V call is TRBV5-1, the J call TRBJ1-1; no clear D. Per the germline V gene, CDR1 is SGHRS and CDR2 is YFSETQ. The CDR3 consists of 14 residues. Trimming removed 5 bases from V and 0 bases from J, with 11 bases in between. Variable domain in full (rest from reference TRBV5-1 and TRBJ1-1): KAGVTQTPRYLIKTRGQQVTLSCSPISGHRSVSWYQQTPGQGLQFLFEYFSETQRNKGNFPGRFSGRQFSNSRSEMNVSTLELGDSALYLCASRTDAMNTEAFFGQGTRLTVV.

The CDR3 sequence: CASSPSGLTSMKQFF. CDR3 nucleotides: TGTGCCAGCAGCCCATCGGGACTCACCTCAATGAAGCAGTTCTTC. This chain connects TRBV7-2 to TRBJ2-1; D is perhaps TRBD2 (6 bases). The germline gives CDR1 SGHTA, CDR2 FQGNSA. Between the trimmed V and J ends, which lost 5 bases and 11 bases, there was a span of 22 bases. This CDR3 is 15 amino acids long.

This sequence joins TRBV7-2 and TRBJ1-5; a weak D match, TRBD1 (5 bases). Germline V gene sequence: CDR1 SGHTA, CDR2 FQGNSA. V was pared by 7 bases and J by 7 bases, with 17 bases between. The CDR3 consists of 14 residues. The CDR3 coding sequence is TGTGCCAGCACCACCGGGGGTAAAGGGCAGCCCCAGCATTTT. This codes for CASTTGGKGQPQHF.

This clonotype appeared a few times. The chain links TRBV3-1 to TRBJ2-7; the match to TRBD2 covers 12 bases. This CDR3 has 18 amino acids. Unmatched junction bases numbered 8, after V lost 1 base and J lost 1 base. Germline CDR1 LGHDT, CDR2 YNNKEL (reference sequence). CDR3 sequence reads: CASSQGSLLAGGSYEQYF. CDR3 coding DNA: TGTGCCAGCAGCCAAGGTTCCTTACTAGCGGGGGGTTCCTACGAGCAGTACTTC.

There are a few counts of this clonotype. The V and J genes are TRBV5-1 and TRBJ2-5; TRBD1 agrees at 7 bases. The V and J ends lost 4 bases and 5 bases, in that order; junction bases with no gene match: 8. Germline V lookup: CDR1 SGHRS, CDR2 YFSETQ. The CDR3 totals 14 residues. In DNA form, the CDR3 reads TGCGCCAGCAGCCGGGACAGTTTTGAGGAGACCCAGTACTTC. Encoded protein: CASSRDSFEETQYF. The complete variable domain, with remaining parts taken from reference TRBV5-1 and TRBJ2-5, reads KAGVTQTPRYLIKTRGQQVTLSCSPISGHRSVSWYQQTPGQGLQFLFEYFSETQRNKGNFPGRFSGRQFSNSRSEMNVSTLELGDSALYLCASSRDSFEETQYFGPGTRLLVL.

The V and J genes are TRBV20-1 and TRBJ1-5, with D possibly TRBD1 on 6 matching bases. Germline V gene sequence: CDR1 DFQATT, CDR2 SNEGSKA (reference sequence). CDR3 length equals 13 residues. Trimming took 4 bases from V and 1 from J, leaving 8 bases between them. CDR3 coding DNA: TGCAGTGCTACAGGGGTAAGCAATCAGCCCCAGCATTTT. As protein: CSATGVSNQPQHF.

The rearrangement joins TRBV12-3 or TRBV12-4 to TRBJ1-5; 7 bases are a match to TRBD1. The J segment lost 2 bases and the V segment lost 5 bases, leaving 6 bases of the junction unmatched. This CDR3 comprises 15 residues. CDR3 bases: TGTGCCAGCAGTGCAAACAGGGGTGGCAATCAGCCCCAGCATTTT. It yields the protein CASSANRGGNQPQHF.

In its sample, this clonotype was seen a few times. This chain connects TRBV7-9 to TRBJ2-2; 9 positions agree with TRBD1. The CDR3 runs 17 residues. Germline CDR1 and CDR2: SEHNR and FQNEAQ (reference sequence). Losses at the gene ends were 4 bases for V and 6 bases for J; bases not matched to a gene: 12. The CDR3 DNA follows: TGTGCCAGCAGCTCATCCTCCGGACAGGGGACGGCCGGGGAGCTGTTTTTT. Translation gives CASSSSSGQGTAGELFF.

The V call is TRBV24-1, the J call TRBJ2-1; 9 bases align to TRBD1. With 3 bases clipped from V and 7 bases from J, the junction kept 9 bases outside the gene matches. Per the germline V gene, CDR1 is KGHDR and CDR2 is SFDVKD. CDR3 length equals 16 residues. This chain's CDR3 is CATSDPTGQGRNEQFF. CDR3 nucleotide sequence: TGTGCCACCAGTGATCCGACGGGACAGGGAAGAAATGAGCAGTTCTTC.